Sequencing of this TCR beta chain was carried out in a study of beta chain features in type 1 diabetes. Of note for this clone: The antigen is undetermined.

Study-level findings and limits: Patients' naive, central memory and Treg TCRB repertoires seemed closer to one another than those of healthy donors.

TCRB transcripts that were expressed got sequenced, as all of the isolated RNA had been reverse transcribed. The repertoire was sequenced with immunoSEQ multiplex PCR; TCRdb's copy has only in-frame clones and lacks some. Found here are around 500,000 clones, approximately 31% of them singletons; the top ten hold roughly 0.066%. CDR1 and CDR2 from the germline V gene are GTSNPN and SVGIG (reference sequence). The germline V and J ends were trimmed by 0 bases and 8 bases, with 16 bases remaining between them. The CDR3 sequence is 14 residues long. The TCR was taken from a man younger than 35 in good health. Sequenced material: naive CD4+ T cells from blood. The chain employs TRBV30 and TRBJ1-2; D call uncertain. The CDR3 sequence: CAWSVLGLGGGYTF. As DNA, the CDR3 is TGTGCCTGGAGTGTACTTGGCCTAGGAGGGGGCTACACCTTC.